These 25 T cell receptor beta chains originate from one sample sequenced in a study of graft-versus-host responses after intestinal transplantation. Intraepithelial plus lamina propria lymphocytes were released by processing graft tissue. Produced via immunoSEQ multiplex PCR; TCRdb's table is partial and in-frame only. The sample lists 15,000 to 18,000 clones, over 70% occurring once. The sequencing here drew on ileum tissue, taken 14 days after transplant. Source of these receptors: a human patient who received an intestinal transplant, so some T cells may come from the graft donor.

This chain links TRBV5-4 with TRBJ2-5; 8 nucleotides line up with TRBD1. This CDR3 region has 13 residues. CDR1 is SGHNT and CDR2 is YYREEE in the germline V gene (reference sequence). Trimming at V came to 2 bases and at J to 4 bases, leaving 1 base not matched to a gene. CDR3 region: CASSFGQGETQYF. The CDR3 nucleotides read TGTGCCAGCAGCTTTGGACAGGGAGAGACCCAGTACTTC.

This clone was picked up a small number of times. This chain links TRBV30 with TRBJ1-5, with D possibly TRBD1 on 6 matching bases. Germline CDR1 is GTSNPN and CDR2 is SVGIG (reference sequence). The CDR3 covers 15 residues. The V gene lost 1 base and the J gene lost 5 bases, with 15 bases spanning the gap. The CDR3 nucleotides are TGTGCCTGGAGTGAGGGGGGGGCATTTCATCAGCCCCAGCATTTT. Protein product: CAWSEGGAFHQPQHF.

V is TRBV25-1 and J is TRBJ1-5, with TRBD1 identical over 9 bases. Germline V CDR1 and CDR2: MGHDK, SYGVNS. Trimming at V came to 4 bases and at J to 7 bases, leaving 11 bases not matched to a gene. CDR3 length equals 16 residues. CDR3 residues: CASSGRGQGRIQPQHF. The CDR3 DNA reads TGTGCCAGCAGTGGCCGGGGACAGGGAAGAATACAGCCCCAGCATTTT.

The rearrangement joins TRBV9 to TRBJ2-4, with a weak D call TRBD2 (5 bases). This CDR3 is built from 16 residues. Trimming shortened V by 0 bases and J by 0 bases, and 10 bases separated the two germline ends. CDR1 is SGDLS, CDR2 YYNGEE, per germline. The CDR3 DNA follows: TGTGCCAGCAGCGTAGGGGTCGGACTAGCCAAAAACATTCAGTACTTC. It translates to CASSVGVGLAKNIQYF.

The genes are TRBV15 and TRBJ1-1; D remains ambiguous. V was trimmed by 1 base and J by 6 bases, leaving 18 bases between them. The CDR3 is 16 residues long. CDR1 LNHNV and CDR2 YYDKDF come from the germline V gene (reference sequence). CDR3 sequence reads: CATSRVPDWDMAEAFF. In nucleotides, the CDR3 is TGTGCCACCAGCAGAGTCCCGGACTGGGATATGGCTGAAGCTTTCTTT. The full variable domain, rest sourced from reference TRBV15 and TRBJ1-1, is DAMVIQNPRYQVTQFGKPVTLSCSQTLNHNVMYWYQQKSSQAPKLLFHYYDKDFNNEADTPDNFQSRRPNTSFCFLDIRSPGLGDTAMYLCATSRVPDWDMAEAFFGQGTRLTVV.

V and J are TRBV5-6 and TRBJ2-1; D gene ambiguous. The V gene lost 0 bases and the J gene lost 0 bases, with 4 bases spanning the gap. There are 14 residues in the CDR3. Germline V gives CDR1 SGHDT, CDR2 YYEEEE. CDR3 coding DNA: TGTGCCAGCAGCTTGGTGTTCTCCTACAATGAGCAGTTCTTC. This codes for CASSLVFSYNEQFF.

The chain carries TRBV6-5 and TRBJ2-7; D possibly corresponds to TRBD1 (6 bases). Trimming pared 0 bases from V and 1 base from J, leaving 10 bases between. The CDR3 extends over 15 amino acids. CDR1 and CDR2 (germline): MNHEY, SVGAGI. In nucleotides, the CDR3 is TGTGCCAGCAGTTACTCGGGACACGGTTCCTACGAGCAGTACTTC. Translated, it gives CASSYSGHGSYEQYF.

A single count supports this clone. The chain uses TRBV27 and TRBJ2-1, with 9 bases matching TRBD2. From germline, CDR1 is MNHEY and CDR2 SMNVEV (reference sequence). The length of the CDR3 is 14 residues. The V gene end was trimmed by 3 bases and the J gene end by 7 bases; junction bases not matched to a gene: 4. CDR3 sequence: CASSFSAGGNEQFF. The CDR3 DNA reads TGTGCCAGCAGTTTTTCGGCGGGGGGGAATGAGCAGTTCTTC.

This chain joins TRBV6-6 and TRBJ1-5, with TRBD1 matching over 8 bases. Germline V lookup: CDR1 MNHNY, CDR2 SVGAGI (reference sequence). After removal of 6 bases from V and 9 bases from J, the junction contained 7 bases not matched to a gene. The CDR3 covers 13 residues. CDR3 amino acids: CASSPQGDRPQHF. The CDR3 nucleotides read TGTGCCAGCAGCCCACAGGGGGATCGGCCCCAGCATTTT.

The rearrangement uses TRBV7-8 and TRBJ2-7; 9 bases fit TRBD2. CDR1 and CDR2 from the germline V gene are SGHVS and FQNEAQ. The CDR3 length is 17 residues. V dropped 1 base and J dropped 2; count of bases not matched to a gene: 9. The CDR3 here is CASSLGVAGVSTYEQYF. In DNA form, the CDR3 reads TGTGCCAGCAGCTTAGGGGTAGCGGGAGTTTCCACCTACGAGCAGTACTTC.

As DNA, the CDR3 is TGTGCCAGCAGTGAGGGACGGTTGACCTACAATGAGCAGTTCTTC. Protein product: CASSEGRLTYNEQFF. The chain is built from TRBV2 and TRBJ2-1; the D call may be TRBD1 or TRBD2 (5 bases each). Germline CDR1 and CDR2: SNHLY and FYNNEI. The CDR3 is 15 residues long. V lost 3 bases to trimming and J lost 2 bases, with 11 bases between them.

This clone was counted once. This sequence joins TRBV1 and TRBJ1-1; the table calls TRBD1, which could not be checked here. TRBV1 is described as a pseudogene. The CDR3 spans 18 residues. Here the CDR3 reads CTSSQGGGQGACGTEAFF. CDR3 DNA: TGCACCAGCAGCCAAGGAGGGGGACAGGGGGCTTGTGGCACTGAAGCTTTCTTT.

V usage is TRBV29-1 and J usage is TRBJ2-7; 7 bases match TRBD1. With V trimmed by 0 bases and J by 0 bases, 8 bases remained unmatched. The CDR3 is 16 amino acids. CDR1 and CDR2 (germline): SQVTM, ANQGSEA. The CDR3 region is CSVEDRGRQGSYEQYF. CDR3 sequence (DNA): TGCAGCGTTGAAGATCGGGGCCGACAGGGCTCCTACGAGCAGTACTTC.

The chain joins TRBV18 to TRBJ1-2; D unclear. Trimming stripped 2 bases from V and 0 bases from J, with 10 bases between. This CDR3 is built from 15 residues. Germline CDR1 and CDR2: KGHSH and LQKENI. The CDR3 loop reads CASSPSDGSNYGYTF. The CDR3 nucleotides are TGTGCCAGCTCACCATCGGACGGATCTAACTATGGCTACACCTTC.

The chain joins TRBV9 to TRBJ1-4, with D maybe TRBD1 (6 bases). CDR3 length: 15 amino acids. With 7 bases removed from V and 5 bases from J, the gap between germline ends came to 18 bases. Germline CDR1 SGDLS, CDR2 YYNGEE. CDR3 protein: CASARGGQRNEKLFF. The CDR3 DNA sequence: TGTGCCAGCGCCCGAGGAGGACAGAGAAATGAAAAACTGTTTTTT.

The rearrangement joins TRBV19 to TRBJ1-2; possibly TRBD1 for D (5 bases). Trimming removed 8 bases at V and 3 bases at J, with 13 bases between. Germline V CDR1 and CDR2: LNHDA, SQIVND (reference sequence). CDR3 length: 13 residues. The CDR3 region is CASHRTKDYGYTF. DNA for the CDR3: TGTGCCAGTCACAGGACGAAGGACTATGGCTACACCTTC.

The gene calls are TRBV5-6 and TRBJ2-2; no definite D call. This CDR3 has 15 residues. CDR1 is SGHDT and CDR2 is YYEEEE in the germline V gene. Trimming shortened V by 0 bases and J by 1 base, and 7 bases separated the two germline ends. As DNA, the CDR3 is TGTGCCAGCAGCTTGGCCCCAGGGAACACCGGGGAGCTGTTTTTT. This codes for CASSLAPGNTGELFF.

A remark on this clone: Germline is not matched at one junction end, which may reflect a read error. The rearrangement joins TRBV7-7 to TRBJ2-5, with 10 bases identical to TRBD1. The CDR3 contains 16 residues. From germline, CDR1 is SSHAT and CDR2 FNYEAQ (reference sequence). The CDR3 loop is CASSLVRDRGQETQYF. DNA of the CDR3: TGTGCTAGCAGCTTAGTCCGGGACAGGGGTCAAGAGACCCAGTACTTC.

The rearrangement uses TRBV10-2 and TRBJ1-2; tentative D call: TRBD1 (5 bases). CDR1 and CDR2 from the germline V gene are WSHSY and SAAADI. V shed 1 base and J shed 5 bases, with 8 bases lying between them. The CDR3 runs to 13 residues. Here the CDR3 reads CASSEWGVYGYTF. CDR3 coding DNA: TGCGCCAGCAGTGAGTGGGGGGTATATGGCTACACCTTC.

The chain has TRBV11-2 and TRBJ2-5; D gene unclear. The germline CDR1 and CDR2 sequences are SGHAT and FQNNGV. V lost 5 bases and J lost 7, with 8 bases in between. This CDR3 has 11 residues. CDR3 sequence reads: CASSPSGTQYF. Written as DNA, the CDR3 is TGTGCCAGCAGCCCCTCGGGGACCCAGTACTTC. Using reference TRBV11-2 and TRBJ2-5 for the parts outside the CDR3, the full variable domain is EAGVAQSPRYKIIEKRQSVAFWCNPISGHATLYWYQQILGQGPKLLIQFQNNGVVDDSQLPKDRFSAERLKGVDSTLKIQPAKLEDSAVYLCASSPSGTQYFGPGTRLLVL.

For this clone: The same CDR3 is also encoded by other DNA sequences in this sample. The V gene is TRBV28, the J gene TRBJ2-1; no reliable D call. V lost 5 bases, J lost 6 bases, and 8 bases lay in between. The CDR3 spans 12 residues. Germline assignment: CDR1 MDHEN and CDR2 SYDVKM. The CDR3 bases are TGTGCCAGCAGTCCCGCCGTCAATGAGCAGTTCTTC. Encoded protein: CASSPAVNEQFF.

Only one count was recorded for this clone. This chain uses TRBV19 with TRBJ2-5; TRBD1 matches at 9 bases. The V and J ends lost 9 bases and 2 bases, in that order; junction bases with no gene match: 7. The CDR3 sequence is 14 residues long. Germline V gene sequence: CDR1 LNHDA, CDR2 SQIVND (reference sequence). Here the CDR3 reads CARNPGQGQETQYF. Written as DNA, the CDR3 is TGTGCCAGGAACCCGGGACAGGGACAAGAGACCCAGTACTTC.

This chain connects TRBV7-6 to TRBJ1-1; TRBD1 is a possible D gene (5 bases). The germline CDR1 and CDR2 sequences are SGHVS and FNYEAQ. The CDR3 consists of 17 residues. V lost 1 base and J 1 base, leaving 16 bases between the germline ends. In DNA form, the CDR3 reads TGTGCCAGCAGCTTAGGCGGGGTCGCAGGGAGGAACACTGAAGCTTTCTTT. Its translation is CASSLGGVAGRNTEAFF.

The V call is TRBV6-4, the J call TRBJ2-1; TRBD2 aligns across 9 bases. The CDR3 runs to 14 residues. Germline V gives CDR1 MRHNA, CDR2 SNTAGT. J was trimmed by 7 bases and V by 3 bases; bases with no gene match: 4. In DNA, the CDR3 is TGTGCCAGCAGTGAGCGGGAGGGCCCTAATGAGCAGTTCTTC. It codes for CASSEREGPNEQFF.

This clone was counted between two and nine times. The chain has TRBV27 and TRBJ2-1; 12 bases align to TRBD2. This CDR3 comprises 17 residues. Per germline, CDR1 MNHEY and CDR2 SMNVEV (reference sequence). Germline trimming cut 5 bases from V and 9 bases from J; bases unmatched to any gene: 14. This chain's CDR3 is CASSRYPRLAGEVEQFF. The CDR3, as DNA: TGTGCCAGCAGTCGCTACCCCAGACTAGCGGGAGAGGTTGAGCAGTTCTTC.